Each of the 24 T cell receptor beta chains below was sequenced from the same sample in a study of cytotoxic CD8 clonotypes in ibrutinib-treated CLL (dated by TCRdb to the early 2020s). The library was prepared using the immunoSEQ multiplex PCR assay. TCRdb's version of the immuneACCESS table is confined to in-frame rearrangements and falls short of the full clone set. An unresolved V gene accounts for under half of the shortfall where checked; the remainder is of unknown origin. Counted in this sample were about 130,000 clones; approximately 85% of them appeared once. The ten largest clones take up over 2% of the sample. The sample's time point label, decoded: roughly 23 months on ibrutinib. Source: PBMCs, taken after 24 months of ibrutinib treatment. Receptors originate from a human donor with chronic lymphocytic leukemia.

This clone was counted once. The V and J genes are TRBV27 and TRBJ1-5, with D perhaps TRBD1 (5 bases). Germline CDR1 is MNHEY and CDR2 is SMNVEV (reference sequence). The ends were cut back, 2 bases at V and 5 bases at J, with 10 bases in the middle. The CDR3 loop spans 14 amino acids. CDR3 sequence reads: CASSLQGWDQPQHF. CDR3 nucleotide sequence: TGTGCCAGCAGTTTACAGGGCTGGGATCAGCCCCAGCATTTT.

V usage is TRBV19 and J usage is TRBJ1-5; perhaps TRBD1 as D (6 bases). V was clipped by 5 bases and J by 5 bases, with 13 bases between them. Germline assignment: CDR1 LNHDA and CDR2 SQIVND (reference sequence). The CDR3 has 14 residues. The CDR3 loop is CASSLDRPYQPQHF. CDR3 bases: TGTGCCAGTAGTCTGGACAGACCGTATCAGCCCCAGCATTTT.

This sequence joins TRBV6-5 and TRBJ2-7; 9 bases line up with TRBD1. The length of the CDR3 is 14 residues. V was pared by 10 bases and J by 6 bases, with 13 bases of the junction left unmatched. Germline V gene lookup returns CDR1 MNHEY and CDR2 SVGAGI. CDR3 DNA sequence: TGTGCCACCCTGAAGGGACAGGGCGGCGGCGAGCAGTACTTC. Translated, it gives CATLKGQGGGEQYF.

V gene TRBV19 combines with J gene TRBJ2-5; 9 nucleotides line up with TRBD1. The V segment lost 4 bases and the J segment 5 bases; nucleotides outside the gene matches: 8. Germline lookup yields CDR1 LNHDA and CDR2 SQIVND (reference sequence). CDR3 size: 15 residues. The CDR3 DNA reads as TGTGCCAGTAGTAGGTGGACAGGGGCAGGGGAGACCCAGTACTTC. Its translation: CASSRWTGAGETQYF.

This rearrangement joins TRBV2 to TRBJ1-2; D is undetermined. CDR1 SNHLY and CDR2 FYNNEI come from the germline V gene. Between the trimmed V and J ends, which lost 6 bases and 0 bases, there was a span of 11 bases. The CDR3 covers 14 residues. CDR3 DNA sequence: TGTGCCAGCAGCTCCCTATTGGCTAACTATGGCTACACCTTC. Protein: CASSSLLANYGYTF.

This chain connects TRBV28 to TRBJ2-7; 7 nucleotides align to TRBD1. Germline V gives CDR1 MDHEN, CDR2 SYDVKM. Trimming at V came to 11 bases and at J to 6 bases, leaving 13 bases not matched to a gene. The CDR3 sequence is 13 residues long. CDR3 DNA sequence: TGTGCCGCCAGGGCCGGGAAGGGGGCCGAGCAGTACTTC. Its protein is CAARAGKGAEQYF.

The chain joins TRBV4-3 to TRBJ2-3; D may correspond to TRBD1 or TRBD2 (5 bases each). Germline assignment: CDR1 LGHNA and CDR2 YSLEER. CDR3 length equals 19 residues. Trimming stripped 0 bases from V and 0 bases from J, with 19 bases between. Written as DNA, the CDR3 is TGCGCCAGCAGCCAAGATCACGTCTCGAGAGGGGCTAGCACAGATACGCAGTATTTT. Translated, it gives CASSQDHVSRGASTDTQYF.

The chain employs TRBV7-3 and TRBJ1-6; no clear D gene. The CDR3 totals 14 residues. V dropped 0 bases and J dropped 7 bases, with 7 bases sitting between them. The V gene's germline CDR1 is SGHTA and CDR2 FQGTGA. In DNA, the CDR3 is TGTGCCAGCAGCTTAACAGCGGGGAATTCACCCCTCCACTTT. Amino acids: CASSLTAGNSPLHF.

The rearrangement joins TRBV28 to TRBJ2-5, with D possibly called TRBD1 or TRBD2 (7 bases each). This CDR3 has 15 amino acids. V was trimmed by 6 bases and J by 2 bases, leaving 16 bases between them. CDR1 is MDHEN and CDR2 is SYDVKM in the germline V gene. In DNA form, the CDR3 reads TGTGCCAGCAGACTGGCAGGGGGGGGTCAAGAGACCCAGTACTTC. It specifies CASRLAGGGQETQYF.

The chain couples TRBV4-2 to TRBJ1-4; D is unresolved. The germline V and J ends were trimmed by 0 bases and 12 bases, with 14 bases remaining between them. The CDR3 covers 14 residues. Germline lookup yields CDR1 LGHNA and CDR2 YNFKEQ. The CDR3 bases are TGTGCCAGCAGCCAAGATGTGGGCTCCAGCGAACTGTTTTTT. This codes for CASSQDVGSSELFF.

The CDR3 sequence is CASSDSYEQYF. DNA of the CDR3: TGTGCCAGCAGTGACAGCTACGAGCAGTACTTC. The gene calls are TRBV6-5 and TRBJ2-7, with D tentatively TRBD1 (5 bases). In germline, CDR1 is MNHEY, CDR2 SVGAGI. V gave up 5 bases and J gave up 3 bases, with 5 bases separating them. This CDR3 has 11 amino acids.

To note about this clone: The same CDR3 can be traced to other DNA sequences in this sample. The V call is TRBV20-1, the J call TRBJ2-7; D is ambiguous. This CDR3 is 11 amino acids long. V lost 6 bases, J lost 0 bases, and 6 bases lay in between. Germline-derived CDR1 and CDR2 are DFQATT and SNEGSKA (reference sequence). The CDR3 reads CSALSSYEQYF. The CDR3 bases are TGCAGTGCCCTGAGCTCCTACGAGCAGTACTTC.

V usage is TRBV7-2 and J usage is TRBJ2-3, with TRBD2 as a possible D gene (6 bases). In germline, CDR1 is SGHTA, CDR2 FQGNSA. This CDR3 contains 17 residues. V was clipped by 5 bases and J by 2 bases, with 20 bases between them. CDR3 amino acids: CASSPSVIAEITDTQYF. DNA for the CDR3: TGTGCCAGCAGCCCCAGTGTTATAGCGGAGATCACAGATACGCAGTATTTT.

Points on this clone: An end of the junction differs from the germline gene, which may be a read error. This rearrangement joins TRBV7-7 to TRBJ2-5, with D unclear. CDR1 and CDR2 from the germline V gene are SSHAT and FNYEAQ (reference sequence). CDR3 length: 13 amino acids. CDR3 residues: CASSFGSAETQYF. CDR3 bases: TGTGCTAGCAGTTTCGGATCGGCGGAGACCCAGTACTTC.

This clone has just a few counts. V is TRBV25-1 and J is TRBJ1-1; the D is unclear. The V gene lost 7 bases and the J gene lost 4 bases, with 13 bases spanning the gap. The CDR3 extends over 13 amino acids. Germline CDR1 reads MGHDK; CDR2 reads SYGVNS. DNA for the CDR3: TGTGCCAGCAAACCCCGTGAGGGCACTGAAGCTTTCTTT. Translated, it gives CASKPREGTEAFF.

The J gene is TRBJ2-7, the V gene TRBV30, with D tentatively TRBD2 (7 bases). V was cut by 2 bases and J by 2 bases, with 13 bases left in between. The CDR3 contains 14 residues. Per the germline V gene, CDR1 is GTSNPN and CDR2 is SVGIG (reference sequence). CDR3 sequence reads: CAWSLKGGTYEQYF. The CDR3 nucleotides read TGTGCCTGGAGTCTAAAGGGGGGGACCTACGAGCAGTACTTC.

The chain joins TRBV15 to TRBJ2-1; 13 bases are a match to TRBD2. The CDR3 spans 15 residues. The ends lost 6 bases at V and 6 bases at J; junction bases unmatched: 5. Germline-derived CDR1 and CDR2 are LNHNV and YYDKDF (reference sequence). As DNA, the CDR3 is TGTGCCACCAGAGACGGACTAGCGGGGGTCAATGAGCAGTTCTTC. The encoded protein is CATRDGLAGVNEQFF.

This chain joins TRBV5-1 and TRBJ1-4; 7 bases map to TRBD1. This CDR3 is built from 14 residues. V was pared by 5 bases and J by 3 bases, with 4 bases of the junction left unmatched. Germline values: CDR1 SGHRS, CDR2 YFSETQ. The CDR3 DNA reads TGCGCCAGCAGACGGGACAGCTCTAATGAAAAACTGTTTTTT. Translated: CASRRDSSNEKLFF.

The CDR3 is CVVTSSGNTIYF. The CDR3 DNA is TGTGTTGTTACTAGCTCTGGAAACACCATATATTTT. The gene calls are TRBV28 and TRBJ1-3; unclear D gene. The CDR3 loop spans 12 amino acids. Germline CDR1 MDHEN, CDR2 SYDVKM.

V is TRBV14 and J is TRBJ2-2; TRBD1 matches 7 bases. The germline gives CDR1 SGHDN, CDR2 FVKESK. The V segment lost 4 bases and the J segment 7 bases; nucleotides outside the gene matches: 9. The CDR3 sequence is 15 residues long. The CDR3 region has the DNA TGTGCCAGCAGCCTTCTCCTCCGGGACAGCGGGGAGCTGTTTTTT. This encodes CASSLLLRDSGELFF.

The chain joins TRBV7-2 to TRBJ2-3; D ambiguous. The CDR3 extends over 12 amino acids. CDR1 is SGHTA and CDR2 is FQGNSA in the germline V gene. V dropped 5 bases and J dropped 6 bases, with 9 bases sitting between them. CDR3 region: CASSAVKDTQYF. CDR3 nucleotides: TGTGCCAGCAGCGCAGTTAAGGATACGCAGTATTTT.

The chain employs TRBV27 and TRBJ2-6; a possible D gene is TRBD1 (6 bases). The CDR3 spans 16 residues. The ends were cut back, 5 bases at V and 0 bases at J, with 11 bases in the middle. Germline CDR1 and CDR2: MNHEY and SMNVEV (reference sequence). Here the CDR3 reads CASSPDRISGANVLTF. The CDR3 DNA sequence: TGTGCCAGCAGTCCAGACAGGATCTCTGGGGCCAACGTCCTGACTTTC.

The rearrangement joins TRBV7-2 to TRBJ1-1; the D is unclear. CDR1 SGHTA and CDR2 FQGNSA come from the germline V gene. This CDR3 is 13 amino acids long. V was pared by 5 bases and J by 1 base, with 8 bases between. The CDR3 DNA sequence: TGTGCCAGCAGCCCAAGGCGGAACACTGAAGCTTTCTTT. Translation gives CASSPRRNTEAFF.

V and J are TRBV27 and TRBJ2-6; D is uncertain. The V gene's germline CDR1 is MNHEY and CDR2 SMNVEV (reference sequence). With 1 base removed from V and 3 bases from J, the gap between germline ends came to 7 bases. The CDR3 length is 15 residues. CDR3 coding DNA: TGTGCCAGCAGTTTATATCTTGGTGGGGCCAACGTCCTGACTTTC. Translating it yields CASSLYLGGANVLTF.